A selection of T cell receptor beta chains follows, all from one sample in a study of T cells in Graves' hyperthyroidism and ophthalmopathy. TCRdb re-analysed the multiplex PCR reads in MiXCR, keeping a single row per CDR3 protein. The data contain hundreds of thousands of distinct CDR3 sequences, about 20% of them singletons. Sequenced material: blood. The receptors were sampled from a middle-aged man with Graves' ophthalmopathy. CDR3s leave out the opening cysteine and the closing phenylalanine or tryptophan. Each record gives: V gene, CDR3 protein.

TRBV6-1,ASTRSLAETQY
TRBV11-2,ASSLVQYYGYT
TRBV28,ASSPGQSTSYEQY
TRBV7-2,ASSLEGTEQPQH
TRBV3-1,ASSPNPGLAGADRTYNEQF
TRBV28,ASGSPGLFYEQY
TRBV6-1,ASSPLSGIKNEQF
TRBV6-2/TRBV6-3,ASRVDRNTEAF
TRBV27,ASSIRLAGVRLDTQY
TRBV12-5,ASGLGYDRRKNYGYT
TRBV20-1,SALHRDRSYEQY
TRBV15,ATSSGLAGSRQETQY
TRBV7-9,ASGLSSVPAF
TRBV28,ASSLETPGSYEQY
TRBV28,ASSLRGGRSYYEQY